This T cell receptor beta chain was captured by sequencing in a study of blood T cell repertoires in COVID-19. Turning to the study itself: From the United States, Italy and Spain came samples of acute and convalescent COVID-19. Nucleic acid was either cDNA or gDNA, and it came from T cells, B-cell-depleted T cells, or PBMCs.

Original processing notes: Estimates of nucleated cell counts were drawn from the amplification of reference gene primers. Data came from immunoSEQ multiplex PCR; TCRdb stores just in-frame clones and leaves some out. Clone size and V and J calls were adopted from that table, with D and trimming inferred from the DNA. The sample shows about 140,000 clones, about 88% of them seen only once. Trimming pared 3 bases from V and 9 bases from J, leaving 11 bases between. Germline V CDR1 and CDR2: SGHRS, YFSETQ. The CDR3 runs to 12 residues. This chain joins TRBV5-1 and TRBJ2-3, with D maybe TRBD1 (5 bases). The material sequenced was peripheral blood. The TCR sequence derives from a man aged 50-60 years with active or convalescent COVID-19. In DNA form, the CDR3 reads TGCGCCAGCAGCTACCAGGGTACCACGCAGTATTTT. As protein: CASSYQGTTQYF.